This TCR beta chain was observed in a study of a mutant IDH1 vaccine in newly diagnosed glioma. Study overall: Standard pretreatment was either radiotherapy, temozolomide, or, for most, radiochemotherapy with temozolomide. Study-level findings and limits: Seemingly, pseudoprogression had no relation to changes in the top peripheral T cell clonotypes.

As concerns this clone: Its antigen is not known.

Time point specified: baseline, week 1 (first vaccination visit). Sample treatment: pre-vaccination baseline after standard-of-care therapy. Clones were sequenced by immunoSEQ multiplex PCR, and TCRdb holds only the in-frame ones, with some missing. The table has some 70,000 clones, 79% seen once; the top ten hold around 8.4%. Germline loops: CDR1 SGHNT, CDR2 YYREEE (reference sequence). CDR3 length: 15 amino acids. V was pared by 4 bases and J by 4 bases, with 16 bases between. This TCR was sampled from a man aged 45-60 years with glioma. The source material was PBMCs, sampled from a glioma patient treated with radiotherapy, temozolomide or both. The chain is built from TRBV5-4 and TRBJ2-3; TRBD2 might be the D (6 bases). The DNA for the CDR3 is TGTGCCAGCAGCCCCGAGGGGCCGGGGGCAGATACGCAGTATTTT. It encodes CASSPEGPGADTQYF.